This T cell receptor beta chain appears in the sequencing data of a study of Graves' ophthalmopathy and Graves' hyperthyroidism. Study-wide context: Untreated patients at initial diagnosis provided peripheral blood.

Investigators amplified TCR beta CDR3 regions from RNA transcripts. Second-round multiplex PCR followed a first-round RT-PCR using HTBI primers. TCRdb re-analysed the multiplex PCR reads in MiXCR, keeping a single row per CDR3 protein. The repertoire holds 200,000 to 250,000 distinct CDR3 sequences, roughly 21% seen once, with approximately 40% in the top ten. This CDR3 has 14 amino acids. Germline V gives CDR1 LNHDA, CDR2 SQIVND (reference sequence). Trimming shortened V by 0 bases and J by 4 bases, and 9 bases separated the two germline ends. The rearrangement links TRBV19 to TRBJ1-1; no definite D call. Sample: peripheral blood. The clonotype originates from a woman aged 45-65 years with Graves' ophthalmopathy. In nucleotides, the CDR3 is TGTGCCAGTAGTATAGACGTCGAGAGCACTGAAGCTTTCTTT. Its protein is CASSIDVESTEAFF.